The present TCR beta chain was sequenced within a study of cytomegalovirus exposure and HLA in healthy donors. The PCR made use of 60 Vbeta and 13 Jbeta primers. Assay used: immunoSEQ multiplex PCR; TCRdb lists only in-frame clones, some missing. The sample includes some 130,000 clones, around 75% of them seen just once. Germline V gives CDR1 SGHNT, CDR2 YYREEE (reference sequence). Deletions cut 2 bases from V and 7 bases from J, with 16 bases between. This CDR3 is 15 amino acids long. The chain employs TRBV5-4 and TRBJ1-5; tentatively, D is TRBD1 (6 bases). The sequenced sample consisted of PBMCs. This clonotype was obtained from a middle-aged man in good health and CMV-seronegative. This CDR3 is CASSFGGQRIQPQHF. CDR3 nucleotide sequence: TGTGCCAGCAGCTTTGGCGGACAGAGGATACAGCCCCAGCATTTT.